Each of the 30 T cell receptor beta chains below was sequenced from the same sample in a study of blood T cells in healthy people across ages. A second PCR, run for about 7 to 12 cycles, used a sample-barcoded 5' primer plus a J-beta primer mix. TCRdb re-analysed the 5' RACE reads in MiXCR, keeping a single row per CDR3 protein. The repertoire includes more than 650,000 distinct CDR3 sequences, 53% of them detected once, and roughly 40% sits in the top ten. Sequencing was done on a sample of blood. Receptors originate from a man older than 75 in good health.

The chain joins TRBV5-1 to TRBJ1-4; D gene unclear. Looked up from germline, CDR1 is SGHRS and CDR2 is YFSETQ. Trimming took off 3 bases at V and 3 bases at J, with 3 bases between the two ends. The CDR3 runs 12 residues. This CDR3 reads CASSSPNEKLFF. The CDR3 bases are TGCGCCAGCAGCTCCCCTAATGAAAAACTGTTTTTT.

This clonotype has just a few counts. The chain employs TRBV7-2 and TRBJ2-7; D ambiguous. The CDR3 extends over 12 amino acids. CDR1 is SGHTA, CDR2 FQGNSA, per germline. V was shortened by 2 bases and J by 5 bases, with 7 bases between the two germline ends. CDR3 nucleotide sequence: TGTGCCAGCAGCTTAAGCACCGACGAGCAGTACTTC. Amino acids: CASSLSTDEQYF.

The V and J genes are TRBV24-1 and TRBJ2-4; the D gene is possibly TRBD2 (5 bases). Deletions cut 9 bases from V and 0 bases from J, with 11 bases between. Germline CDR1 KGHDR, CDR2 SFDVKD. The CDR3 is made up of 14 amino acids. The CDR3 DNA reads TGTGCCACCCCAGCGGAAATAGCCAAAAACATTCAGTACTTC. Amino acid sequence: CATPAEIAKNIQYF.

J is TRBJ2-4 and V is TRBV7-2; D is ambiguous. Germline V gene sequence: CDR1 SGHTA, CDR2 FQGNSA. V shed 5 bases and J shed 13 bases, with 15 bases lying between them. The CDR3 length is 12 residues. CDR3 sequence: CASSRPWEPQYF. The CDR3 coding sequence is TGTGCCAGCAGCCGTCCTTGGGAACCGCAGTACTTC. Full variable domain (outside the CDR3, taken from reference TRBV7-2 and TRBJ2-4): GAGVSQSPSNKVTEKGKDVELRCDPISGHTALYWYRQSLGQGLEFLIYFQGNSAPDKSGLPSDRFSAERTGGSVSTLTIQRTQQEDSAVYLCASSRPWEPQYFGAGTRLSVL.

This clonotype has just a few counts. This chain joins TRBV5-1 and TRBJ1-2; TRBD1 is a possible D gene (5 bases). Germline lookup yields CDR1 SGHRS and CDR2 YFSETQ. The CDR3 consists of 13 residues. Deletions cut 0 bases from V and 2 bases from J, with 5 bases between. The chain's CDR3 is CASSLEGNYGYTF. As DNA, the CDR3 is TGCGCCAGCAGCTTGGAGGGGAACTATGGCTACACCTTC.

The chain is built from TRBV11-2 and TRBJ2-2; a possible D gene is TRBD2 (6 bases). The CDR3 sequence is 15 residues long. Trimming left V 0 bases short and J 4 bases short, with 9 bases between. Germline lookup yields CDR1 SGHAT and CDR2 FQNNGV. CDR3 sequence: CASSLDGLSTGELFF. CDR3 sequence (DNA): TGTGCCAGCAGCTTAGACGGACTATCCACCGGGGAGCTGTTTTTT.

The chain couples TRBV20-1 to TRBJ2-7; 9 bases match TRBD2. The CDR3 extends over 14 amino acids. V dropped 7 bases and J dropped 3; count of bases not matched to a gene: 10. Per the germline V gene, CDR1 is DFQATT and CDR2 is SNEGSKA (reference sequence). CDR3 protein: CSGQGLAGLYEQYF. In DNA form, the CDR3 reads TGCAGTGGGCAGGGGCTAGCGGGGCTCTACGAGCAGTACTTC.

The chain uses TRBV20-1 and TRBJ1-4; 8 nucleotides align to TRBD1. The CDR3 is 14 amino acids. Germline lookup yields CDR1 DFQATT and CDR2 SNEGSKA (reference sequence). With 7 bases clipped from V and 8 bases from J, the junction kept 12 bases outside the gene matches. In DNA form, the CDR3 reads TGCAGTGTCCGACGCAGGGGGCGATTAGAAAAACTGTTTTTT. Its protein is CSVRRRGRLEKLFF.

The chain couples TRBV3-1 to TRBJ2-1; 8 bases align to TRBD1. The CDR3 spans 12 residues. Per germline, CDR1 LGHDT and CDR2 YNNKEL (reference sequence). Trimming at V came to 4 bases and at J to 15 bases, leaving 8 bases not matched to a gene. For the CDR3, the DNA is TGTGCCAGCAGCCCGCAGGAGGACAGGGTGTTCTTC. Residues: CASSPQEDRVFF.

This CDR3 is CASGSRDSTDTQYF. CDR3 nucleotides: TGTGCCAGCGGCTCACGGGATAGCACAGATACGCAGTATTTT. This sequence joins TRBV27 and TRBJ2-3; the D gene is possibly TRBD2 (5 bases). Trimming took off 8 bases at V and 0 bases at J, with 12 bases between the two ends. Looked up from germline, CDR1 is MNHEY and CDR2 is SMNVEV (reference sequence). The CDR3 is 14 residues long.

V is TRBV29-1 and J is TRBJ2-5; TRBD2 matches 7 bases. With the DNA end fitting TRBJ2-7 better, the J assignment may be wrong. Germline V lookup: CDR1 SQVTM, CDR2 ANQGSEA. This CDR3 has 14 amino acids. The CDR3 region is CSVTALAETREQYF. The CDR3 DNA sequence: TGCAGCGTTACCGCCCTAGCGGAAACCCGCGAGCAGTACTTC.

CDR3 amino acids: CASSYSFGSGANVLTF. Here the CDR3 DNA reads TGTGCCAGCAGTTACTCTTTCGGCTCTGGGGCCAACGTCCTGACTTTC. The chain combines TRBV6-5 with TRBJ2-6; no clear D gene. The CDR3 spans 16 residues. V was cut by 0 bases and J by 0 bases, with 6 bases left in between. Looked up from germline, CDR1 is MNHEY and CDR2 is SVGAGI.

The V gene is TRBV28, the J gene TRBJ2-3; weak D call: TRBD2 (7 bases). The V gene's germline CDR1 is MDHEN and CDR2 SYDVKM. Trimming removed 2 bases from V and 0 bases from J, with 9 bases in between. This CDR3 spans 15 amino acids. CDR3 region: CASSLRGASTDTQYF. DNA of the CDR3: TGTGCCAGCAGTTTACGGGGGGCAAGCACAGATACGCAGTATTTT.

The chain couples TRBV6-5 to TRBJ1-1; D not resolved. Germline loops: CDR1 MNHEY, CDR2 SVGAGI. CDR3 length: 16 amino acids. Trimming took 0 bases from V and 0 from J, leaving 11 bases between them. The CDR3 loop reads CASSYSTLGMNTEAFF. CDR3 bases: TGTGCCAGCAGTTACTCCACGCTCGGAATGAACACTGAAGCTTTCTTT.

The chain carries TRBV12-3 or TRBV12-4 and TRBJ2-1, with 11 bases lining up with TRBD2. There are 14 residues in the CDR3. Trimming cost V 6 bases and J 7 bases; bases outside gene matches: 5. CDR3 in DNA: TGTGCCAGCAGAACTAGCGGGAGTATGAATGAGCAGTTCTTC. Protein sequence: CASRTSGSMNEQFF.

This clonotype was observed a few times. V gene TRBV27 combines with J gene TRBJ2-5; 13 bases fit TRBD2. The CDR3 is made up of 14 amino acids. Germline V lookup: CDR1 MNHEY, CDR2 SMNVEV (reference sequence). V gave up 5 bases and J gave up 11 bases; unmatched junction bases: 8. CDR3 region: CASSPGLAGNEQYF. CDR3 nucleotide sequence: TGTGCCAGCAGTCCGGGACTAGCGGGGAATGAGCAGTACTTC.

The V gene is TRBV7-8, the J gene TRBJ2-7; 7 nucleotides agree with TRBD1. Germline V lookup: CDR1 SGHVS, CDR2 FQNEAQ. The CDR3 contains 14 residues. With 1 base clipped from V and 4 bases from J, the junction kept 4 bases outside the gene matches. The CDR3 region is CASSLGHRGYEQYF. In nucleotides, the CDR3 is TGTGCCAGCAGCTTAGGTCACAGGGGATACGAGCAGTACTTC.

This clonotype was seen many times. The genes are TRBV7-2 and TRBJ2-1; maybe TRBD2 (5 bases). Germline assignment: CDR1 SGHTA and CDR2 FQGNSA. Trimming removed 4 bases from V and 5 bases from J, with 15 bases in between. The CDR3 is 15 amino acids. The CDR3 DNA follows: TGTGCCAGCAGCTATGGAGGATCGAGGAACAATGAGCAGTTCTTC. Protein: CASSYGGSRNNEQFF. Supplemented by reference TRBV7-2 and TRBJ2-1, the full variable domain reads GAGVSQSPSNKVTEKGKDVELRCDPISGHTALYWYRQSLGQGLEFLIYFQGNSAPDKSGLPSDRFSAERTGGSVSTLTIQRTQQEDSAVYLCASSYGGSRNNEQFFGPGTRLTVL.

This chain uses TRBV12-3 or TRBV12-4 with TRBJ1-5, with 7 bases aligning to TRBD1. V was clipped by 6 bases and J by 3 bases; unmatched bases: 5. The CDR3 consists of 14 residues. The chain's CDR3 is CASSYRGDNQPQHF. Written as DNA, the CDR3 is TGTGCCAGCAGCTACAGGGGCGACAATCAGCCCCAGCATTTT.

CDR3 in DNA: TGTGCCAGCAGTCTGGGACTAGCGGGACCGACGCACAGAGACGCGTATTTT. Its translation is CASSLGLAGPTHRDAYF. The gene calls are TRBV6-2 or TRBV6-3 and TRBJ2-3; 13 positions agree with TRBD2. Germline lookup yields CDR1 MNHEY and CDR2 SVGEGT. There are 17 residues in the CDR3. V trimming: 5 bases; J trimming: 14 bases; junction bases outside the gene matches: 19.

This chain links TRBV24-1 with TRBJ1-5; maybe TRBD1 (5 bases). The length of the CDR3 is 16 residues. The germline CDR1 and CDR2 sequences are KGHDR and SFDVKD. V was shortened by 4 bases and J by 2 bases, with 14 bases between the two germline ends. The CDR3 is CATSDPGQGGNQPQHF. In nucleotides, the CDR3 is TGTGCCACCAGTGACCCGGGGCAGGGAGGCAATCAGCCCCAGCATTTT.

J is TRBJ2-7 and V is TRBV4-2, with TRBD1 matching over 8 bases. With V trimmed by 1 base and J by 1 base, 6 bases remained unmatched. The CDR3 totals 16 residues. The germline V gene encodes CDR1 LGHNA and CDR2 YNFKEQ. CDR3 nucleotide sequence: TGTGCCAGCAGCCAAGTAGGGACAGGCCCTTCCTACGAGCAGTACTTC. Translated: CASSQVGTGPSYEQYF.

The chain uses TRBV6-1 and TRBJ1-2; tentatively, D is TRBD1 (5 bases). The germline gives CDR1 MNHNS, CDR2 SASEGT. Trimming shortened V by 0 bases and J by 3 bases, and 11 bases separated the two germline ends. This CDR3 comprises 15 residues. The CDR3 nucleotides are TGTGCCAGCAGTGAAGCTGGGGGAGGTCACTATGGCTACACCTTC. This translates into CASSEAGGGHYGYTF.

This clonotype has more than one count but fewer than ten. The chain carries TRBV15 and TRBJ1-1, with no clear D. CDR3 length: 15 residues. The germline gives CDR1 LNHNV, CDR2 YYDKDF (reference sequence). Trimming removed 0 bases from V and 1 base from J, with 9 bases in between. This chain's CDR3 is CATSRDGLKNTEAFF. The CDR3 nucleotides are TGTGCCACCAGCAGAGATGGACTGAAGAACACTGAAGCTTTCTTT.

The rearrangement links TRBV4-1 to TRBJ2-1; TRBD2 matches 14 bases. The length of the CDR3 is 18 residues. The germline gives CDR1 MGHRA, CDR2 YSYEKL. The J segment lost 6 bases and the V segment lost 0 bases, leaving 7 bases of the junction unmatched. CDR3 nucleotides: TGCGCCAGCAGCCAAGATGGCTCGGGGACTAGCGGGGGCAATGAGCAGTTCTTC. Translating gives CASSQDGSGTSGGNEQFF.

CDR3 protein: CASSLEVHTGELFF. The CDR3 coding sequence is TGTGCCAGCAGTTTAGAAGTTCACACCGGGGAGCTGTTTTTT. V and J are TRBV28 and TRBJ2-2; D unresolved. This CDR3 has 14 amino acids. Trimming took 2 bases from V and 3 from J, leaving 7 bases between them. Germline V CDR1 and CDR2: MDHEN, SYDVKM.

The chain employs TRBV6-2 or TRBV6-3 and TRBJ2-3; D possibly corresponds to TRBD2 (6 bases). CDR1 and CDR2 from the germline V gene are MNHEY and SVGEGT. The CDR3 extends over 14 amino acids. V was trimmed by 2 bases and J by 7 bases, leaving 13 bases between them. In DNA, the CDR3 is TGTGCCAGCAGTTACGATCACGGGAGAAATACGCAGTATTTT. It yields the protein CASSYDHGRNTQYF.

The chain links TRBV10-1 to TRBJ2-2, with D unresolved. Germline values: CDR1 WNHNN, CDR2 SYGVQD (reference sequence). V was clipped by 8 bases and J by 7 bases, with 14 bases between them. The CDR3 covers 13 residues. The CDR3 loop is CASSRETLGELFF. The CDR3 DNA is TGCGCCAGCTCTCGTGAGACACTCGGGGAGCTGTTTTTT.

Points on this clonotype: Its ends do not fully match the called genes, so a read error is possible. The chain couples TRBV7-9 to TRBJ2-7, with D possibly being TRBD2 (6 bases). The CDR3 is 15 residues long. Per the germline V gene, CDR1 is SEHNR and CDR2 is FQNEAQ (reference sequence). The CDR3: CASSWGLADSCEQYF. For the CDR3, the DNA is TGTGCCAGCAGCTGGGGACTGGCAGATTCCTGCGAGCAGTACTTC.

A single count supports this clonotype. The J gene is TRBJ2-1, the V gene TRBV7-3, with TRBD2 matching 11 bases. This CDR3 region has 15 residues. Germline CDR1 is SGHTA and CDR2 is FQGTGA. Trimming cost V 3 bases and J 10 bases; bases outside gene matches: 8. The CDR3 spells CASSFASGRYEEQFF. The CDR3 region has the DNA TGTGCCAGCAGCTTTGCTAGCGGGAGGTACGAGGAGCAGTTCTTC.